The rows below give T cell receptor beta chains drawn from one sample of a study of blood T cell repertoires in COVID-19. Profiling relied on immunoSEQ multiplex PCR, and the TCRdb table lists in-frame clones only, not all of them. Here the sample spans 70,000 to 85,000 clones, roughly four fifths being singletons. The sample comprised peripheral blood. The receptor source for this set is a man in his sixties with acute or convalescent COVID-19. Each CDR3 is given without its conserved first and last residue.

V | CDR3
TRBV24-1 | ATSDFSGVGQF
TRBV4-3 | ASSFGTLNQPQH
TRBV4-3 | ASSLYRGRRTEAF
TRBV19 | ASSARTAINEQF
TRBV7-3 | ASSLGGREGYT
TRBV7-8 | ASSLGAGGETQY
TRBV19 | ASSMVRGSGANVLT
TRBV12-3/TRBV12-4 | ASSRDRAYEQY
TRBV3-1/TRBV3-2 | ASSHGLDNQPQH
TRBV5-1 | ASNGLAGMNEQF
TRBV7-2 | ASTIGRNQPQH
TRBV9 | ASSVLAETTDTQY
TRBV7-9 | ASSSQMTGNTEAF
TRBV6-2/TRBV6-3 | ASSYSNWARATNEKLF
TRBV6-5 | ASRGTGGGYGYT
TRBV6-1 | ASSEGQITGELF
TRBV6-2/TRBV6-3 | ASSYTVRERDNEQF
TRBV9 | ASSVGGSDSQETQY
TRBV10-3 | AISEPGQGANEQY
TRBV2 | ASRKEGRQETQY
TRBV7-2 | ASSLTLRGARGIQY
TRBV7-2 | ASSGRTGTQETQY
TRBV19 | ASSDRATDTQY
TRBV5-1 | ASSAYREAF
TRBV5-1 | ASRFEGRGKTDTQY
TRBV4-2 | ASSQERERHIQY
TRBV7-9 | ASSGPGQGAFYGYT
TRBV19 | ARRLAVHYPSTGELF
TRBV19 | ASSTQVGQPQH
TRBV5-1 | ASSLGAANTEAF
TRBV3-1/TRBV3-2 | ASSFMRGGTEAF
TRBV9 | ASSATLSGSTYNEQF
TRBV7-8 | ASSRGAGLQETQY
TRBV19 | ASSWQVDYGYT
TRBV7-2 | ASSPPTGLLLAD
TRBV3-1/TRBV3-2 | ASSQGTGFGEQY
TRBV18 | ASSPRRSEQY
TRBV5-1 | ASSPRRGRDGYT
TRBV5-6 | ASSLALVAGGNEQF
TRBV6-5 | ASRVRDFPYEQY